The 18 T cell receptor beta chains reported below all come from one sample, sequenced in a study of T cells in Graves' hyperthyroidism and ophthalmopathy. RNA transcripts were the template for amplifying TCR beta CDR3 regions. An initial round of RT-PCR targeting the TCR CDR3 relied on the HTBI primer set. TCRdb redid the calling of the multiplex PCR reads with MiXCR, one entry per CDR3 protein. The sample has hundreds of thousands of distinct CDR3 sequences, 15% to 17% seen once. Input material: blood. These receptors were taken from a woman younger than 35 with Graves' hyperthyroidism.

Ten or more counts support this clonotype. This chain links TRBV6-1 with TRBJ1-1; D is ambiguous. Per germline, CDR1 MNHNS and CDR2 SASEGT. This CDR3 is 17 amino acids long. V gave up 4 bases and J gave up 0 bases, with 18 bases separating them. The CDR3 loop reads CASSVAAATGLNTEAFF. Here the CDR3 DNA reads TGTGCCAGCAGTGTCGCCGCCGCGACGGGGTTGAACACTGAAGCTTTCTTT.

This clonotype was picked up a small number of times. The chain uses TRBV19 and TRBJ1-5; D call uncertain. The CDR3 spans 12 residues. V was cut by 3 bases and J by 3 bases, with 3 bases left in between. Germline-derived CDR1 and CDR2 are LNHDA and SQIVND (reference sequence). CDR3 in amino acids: CASSIVNQPQHF. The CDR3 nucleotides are TGTGCCAGTAGTATCGTCAATCAGCCCCAGCATTTT.

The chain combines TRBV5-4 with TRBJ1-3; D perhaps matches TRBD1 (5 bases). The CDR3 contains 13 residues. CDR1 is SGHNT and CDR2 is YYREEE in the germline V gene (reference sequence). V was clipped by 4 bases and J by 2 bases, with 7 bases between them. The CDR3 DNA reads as TGTGCCAGCAGCGTGGACACTGGAAACACCATATATTTT. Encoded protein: CASSVDTGNTIYF.

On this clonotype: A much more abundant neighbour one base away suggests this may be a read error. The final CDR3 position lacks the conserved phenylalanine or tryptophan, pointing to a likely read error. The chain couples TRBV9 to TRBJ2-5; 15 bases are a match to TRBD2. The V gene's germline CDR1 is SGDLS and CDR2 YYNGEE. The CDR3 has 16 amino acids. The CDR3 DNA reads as TGTGCCAGCAGTGTAGGGACTAGCGGGAGGACGGAGACCCAGTACCTC. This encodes CASSVGTSGRTETQYL.

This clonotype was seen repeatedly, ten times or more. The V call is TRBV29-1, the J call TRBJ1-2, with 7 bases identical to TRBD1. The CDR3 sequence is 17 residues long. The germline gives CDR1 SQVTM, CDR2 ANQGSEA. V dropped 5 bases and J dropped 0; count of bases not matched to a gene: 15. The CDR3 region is CSVLKGGGRTANYGYTF. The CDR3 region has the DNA TGCAGCGTTCTCAAGGGAGGGGGCAGGACTGCTAACTATGGCTACACCTTC.

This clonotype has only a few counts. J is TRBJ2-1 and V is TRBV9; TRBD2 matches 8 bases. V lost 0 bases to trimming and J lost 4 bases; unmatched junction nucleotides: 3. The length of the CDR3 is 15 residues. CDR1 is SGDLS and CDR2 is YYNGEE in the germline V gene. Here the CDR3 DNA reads TGTGCCAGCAGCGTAGCCCAGCGGGGGTACAATGAGCAGTTCTTC. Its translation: CASSVAQRGYNEQFF.

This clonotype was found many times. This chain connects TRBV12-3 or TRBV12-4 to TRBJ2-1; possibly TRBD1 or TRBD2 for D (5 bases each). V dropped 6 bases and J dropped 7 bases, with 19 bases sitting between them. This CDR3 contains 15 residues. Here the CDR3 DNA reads TGTGCCAGCAGCCAGGGACGGATACCTACAAATGAGCAGTTCTTC. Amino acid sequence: CASSQGRIPTNEQFF.

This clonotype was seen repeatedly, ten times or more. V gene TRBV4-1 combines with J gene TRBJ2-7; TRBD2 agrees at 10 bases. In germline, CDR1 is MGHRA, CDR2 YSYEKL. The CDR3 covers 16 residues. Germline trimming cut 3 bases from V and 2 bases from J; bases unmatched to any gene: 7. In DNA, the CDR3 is TGCGCCAGCAGCCAGGCTAAACTAGCGGGGACCTACGAGCAGTACTTC. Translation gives CASSQAKLAGTYEQYF.

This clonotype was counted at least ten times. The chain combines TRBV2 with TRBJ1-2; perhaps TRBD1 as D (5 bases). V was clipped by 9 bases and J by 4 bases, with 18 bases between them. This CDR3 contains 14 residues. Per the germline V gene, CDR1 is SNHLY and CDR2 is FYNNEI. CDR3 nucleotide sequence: TGTGCCAGTATAACCGGAAGACAGCGCTATGGCTACACCTTC. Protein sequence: CASITGRQRYGYTF.

The CDR3 DNA reads as TGCGCCAGCAGCACAGTCGGACTAGCGGGAGTGGAGCAGTACTTC. Amino acid sequence: CASSTVGLAGVEQYF. V and J are TRBV5-1 and TRBJ2-7; 13 bases line up with TRBD2. This CDR3 spans 15 amino acids. After removal of 4 bases from V and 7 bases from J, the junction contained 8 bases not matched to a gene. CDR1 is SGHRS, CDR2 YFSETQ, per germline.

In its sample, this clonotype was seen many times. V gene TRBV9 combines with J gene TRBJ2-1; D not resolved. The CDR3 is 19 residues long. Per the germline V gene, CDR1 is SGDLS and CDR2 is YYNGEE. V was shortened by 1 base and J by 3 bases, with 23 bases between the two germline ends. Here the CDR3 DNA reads TGTGCCAGCAGCGTATTGGCGCTCCCCCACATCGGTCTCTACAATGAGCAGTTCTTC. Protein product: CASSVLALPHIGLYNEQFF.

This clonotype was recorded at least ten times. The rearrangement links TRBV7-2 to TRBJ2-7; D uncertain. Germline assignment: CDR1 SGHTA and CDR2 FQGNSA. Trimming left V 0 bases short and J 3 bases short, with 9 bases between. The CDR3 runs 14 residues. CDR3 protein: CASSLAAQNYEQYF. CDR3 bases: TGTGCCAGCAGCTTAGCGGCCCAGAACTACGAGCAGTACTTC.

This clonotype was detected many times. The CDR3 loop reads CAISPRDRVYSPLHF. The CDR3 nucleotides read TGTGCCATCAGCCCCAGGGACAGGGTCTATTCACCCCTCCACTTT. This chain uses TRBV10-3 with TRBJ1-6; 9 bases match TRBD1. Unmatched junction bases numbered 8, after V lost 6 bases and J lost 8 bases. Germline V gene sequence: CDR1 ENHRY, CDR2 SYGVKD. The CDR3 is made up of 15 amino acids.

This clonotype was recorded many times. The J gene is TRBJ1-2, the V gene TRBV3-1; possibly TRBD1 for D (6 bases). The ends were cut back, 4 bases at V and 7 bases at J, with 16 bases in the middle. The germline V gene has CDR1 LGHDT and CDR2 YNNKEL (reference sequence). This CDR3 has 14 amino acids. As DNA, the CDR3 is TGTGCCAGCAGCCTCAAGGGGGGGGCGCGTGGCTACACCTTC. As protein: CASSLKGGARGYTF.

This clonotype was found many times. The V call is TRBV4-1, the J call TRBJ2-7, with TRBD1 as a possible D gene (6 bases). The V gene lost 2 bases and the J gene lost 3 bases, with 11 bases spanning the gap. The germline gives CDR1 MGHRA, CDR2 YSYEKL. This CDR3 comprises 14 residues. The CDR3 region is CASSQTQGFYEQYF. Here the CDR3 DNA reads TGCGCCAGCAGCCAAACACAGGGTTTCTACGAGCAGTACTTC.

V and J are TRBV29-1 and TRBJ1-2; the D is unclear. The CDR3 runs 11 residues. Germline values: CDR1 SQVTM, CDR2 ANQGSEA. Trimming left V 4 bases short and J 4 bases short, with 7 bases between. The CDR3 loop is CSVGAAYGYTF. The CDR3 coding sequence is TGCAGCGTTGGCGCAGCCTATGGCTACACCTTC. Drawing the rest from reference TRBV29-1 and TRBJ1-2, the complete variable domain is SAVISQKPSRDICQRGTSLTIQCQVDSQVTMMFWYRQQPGQSLTLIATANQGSEATYESGFVIDKFPISRPNLTFSTLTVSNMSPEDSSIYLCSVGAAYGYTFGSGTRLTVV.

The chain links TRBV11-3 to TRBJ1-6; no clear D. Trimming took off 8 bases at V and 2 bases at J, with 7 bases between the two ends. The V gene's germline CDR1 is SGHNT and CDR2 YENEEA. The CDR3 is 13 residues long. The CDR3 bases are TGTGCCAGCGCTGAGACCTATAATTCACCCCTCCACTTT. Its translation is CASAETYNSPLHF.

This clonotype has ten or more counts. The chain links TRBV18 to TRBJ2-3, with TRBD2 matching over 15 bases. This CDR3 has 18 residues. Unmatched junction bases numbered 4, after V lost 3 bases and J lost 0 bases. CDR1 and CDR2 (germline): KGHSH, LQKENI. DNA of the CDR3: TGTGCCAGCTCACCGGGACTAGCGGGAGGCGGAAGCACAGATACGCAGTATTTT. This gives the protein CASSPGLAGGGSTDTQYF.